This paragraph covers one T cell receptor beta chain sequence. The antigen is undetermined. The sample belongs to a study of CD8 T cells in ankylosing spondylitis. Overall study results and limits: Seven to nine highly homologous variants made up a TCR beta motif, and this motif appeared characteristic of ankylosing spondylitis blood.

The CDR3 is 12 residues long. Trimming removed 5 bases at V and 5 bases at J, with 9 bases between. A single record per CDR3 protein comes from TCRdb applying MiXCR to the 5' RACE reads. The repertoire includes almost 400,000 distinct CDR3 sequences, 20% to 25% of them detected once, and about 17% sits in the top ten. The V call is TRBV12-3 or TRBV12-4, the J call TRBJ1-1; D might be TRBD1 (5 bases). This receptor was taken from a male donor with ankylosing spondylitis. Sequenced sample: blood, either unsorted or a sorted T cell fraction (not recorded which). CDR3 in amino acids: CASSTRGTEAFF. The DNA for the CDR3 is TGTGCCAGCAGTACAAGGGGAACTGAAGCTTTCTTT.